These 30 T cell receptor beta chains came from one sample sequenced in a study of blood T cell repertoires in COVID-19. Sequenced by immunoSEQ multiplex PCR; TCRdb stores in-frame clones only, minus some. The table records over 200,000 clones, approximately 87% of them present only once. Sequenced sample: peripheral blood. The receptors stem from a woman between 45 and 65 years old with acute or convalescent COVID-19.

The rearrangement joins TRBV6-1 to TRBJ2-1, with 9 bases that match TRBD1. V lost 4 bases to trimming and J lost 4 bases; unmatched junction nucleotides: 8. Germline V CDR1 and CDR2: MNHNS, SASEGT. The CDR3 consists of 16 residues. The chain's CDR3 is CASSGWGQGAYNEQFF. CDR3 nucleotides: TGTGCCAGCAGTGGGTGGGGACAGGGAGCTTACAATGAGCAGTTCTTC.

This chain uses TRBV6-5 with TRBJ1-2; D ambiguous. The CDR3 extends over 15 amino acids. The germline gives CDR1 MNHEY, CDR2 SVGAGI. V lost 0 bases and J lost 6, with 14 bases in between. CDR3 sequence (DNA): TGTGCCAGCAGTTACTCGGAGAGGGTCATCGATGGCTACACCTTC. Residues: CASSYSERVIDGYTF.

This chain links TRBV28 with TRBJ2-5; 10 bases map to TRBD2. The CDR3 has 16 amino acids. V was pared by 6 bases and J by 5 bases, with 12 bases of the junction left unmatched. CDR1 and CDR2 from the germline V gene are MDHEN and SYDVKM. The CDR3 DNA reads TGTGCCAGCAGCAGCTCTAGCGGGAGTTCTTCGGAGACCCAGTACTTC. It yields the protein CASSSSSGSSSETQYF.

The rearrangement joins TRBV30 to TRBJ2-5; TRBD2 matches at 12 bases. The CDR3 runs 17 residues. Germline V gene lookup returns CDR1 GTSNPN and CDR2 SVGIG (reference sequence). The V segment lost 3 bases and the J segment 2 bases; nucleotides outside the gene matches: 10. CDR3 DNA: TGTGCCTGGAGCAAAGCTAGCGGGAGGGTGAGTCAAGAGACCCAGTACTTC. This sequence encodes CAWSKASGRVSQETQYF.

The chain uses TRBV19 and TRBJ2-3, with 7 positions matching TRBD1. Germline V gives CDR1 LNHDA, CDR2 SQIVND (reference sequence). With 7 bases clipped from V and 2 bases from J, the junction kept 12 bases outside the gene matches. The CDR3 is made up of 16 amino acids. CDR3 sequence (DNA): TGTGCCAGTACCGACAGGGCAGGGGGATCCACAGATACGCAGTATTTT. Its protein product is CASTDRAGGSTDTQYF. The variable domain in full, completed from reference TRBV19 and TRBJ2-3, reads DGGITQSPKYLFRKEGQNVTLSCEQNLNHDAMYWYRQDPGQGLRLIYYSQIVNDFQKGDIAEGYSVSREKKESFPLTVTSAQKNPTAFYLCASTDRAGGSTDTQYFGPGTRLTVL.

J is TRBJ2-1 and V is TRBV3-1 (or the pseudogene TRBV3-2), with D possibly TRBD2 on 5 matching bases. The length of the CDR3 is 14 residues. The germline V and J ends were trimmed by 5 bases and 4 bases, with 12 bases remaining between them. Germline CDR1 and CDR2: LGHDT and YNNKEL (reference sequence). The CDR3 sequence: CASSRLSSYNEQFF. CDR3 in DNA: TGTGCCAGCAGCAGACTAAGTAGTTACAATGAGCAGTTCTTC.

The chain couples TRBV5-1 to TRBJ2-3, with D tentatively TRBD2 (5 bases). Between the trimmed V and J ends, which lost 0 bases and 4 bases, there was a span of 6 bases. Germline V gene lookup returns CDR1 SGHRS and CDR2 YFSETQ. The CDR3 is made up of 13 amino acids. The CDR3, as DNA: TGCGCCAGCAGCTTGGCCGGGGCAGATACGCAGTATTTT. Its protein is CASSLAGADTQYF.

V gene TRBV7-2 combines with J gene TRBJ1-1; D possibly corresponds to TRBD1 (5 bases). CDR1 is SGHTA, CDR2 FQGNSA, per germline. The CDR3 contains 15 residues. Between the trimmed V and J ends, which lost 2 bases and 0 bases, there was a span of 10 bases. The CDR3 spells CASSLRTTLNTEAFF. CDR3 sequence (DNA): TGTGCCAGCAGCTTACGGACAACTTTGAACACTGAAGCTTTCTTT.

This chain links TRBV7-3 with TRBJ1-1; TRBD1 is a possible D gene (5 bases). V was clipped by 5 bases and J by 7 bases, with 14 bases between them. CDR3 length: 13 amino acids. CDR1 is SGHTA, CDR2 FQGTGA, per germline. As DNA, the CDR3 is TGTGCCAGCAGCGCGGGGACCTCTTTTGAAGCTTTCTTT. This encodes CASSAGTSFEAFF.

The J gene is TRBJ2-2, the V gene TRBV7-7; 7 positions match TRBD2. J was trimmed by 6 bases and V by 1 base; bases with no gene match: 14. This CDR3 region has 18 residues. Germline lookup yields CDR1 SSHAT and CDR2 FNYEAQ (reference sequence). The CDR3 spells CASSLGSGMIVGAGELFF. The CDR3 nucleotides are TGTGCCAGCAGCTTAGGGAGCGGGATGATCGTTGGTGCCGGGGAGCTGTTTTTT. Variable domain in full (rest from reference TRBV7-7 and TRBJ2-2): GAGVSQSPRYKVTKRGQDVTLRCDPISSHATLYWYQQALGQGPEFLTYFNYEAQPDKSGLPSDRFSAERPEGSISTLTIQRTEQRDSAMYRCASSLGSGMIVGAGELFFGEGSRLTVL.

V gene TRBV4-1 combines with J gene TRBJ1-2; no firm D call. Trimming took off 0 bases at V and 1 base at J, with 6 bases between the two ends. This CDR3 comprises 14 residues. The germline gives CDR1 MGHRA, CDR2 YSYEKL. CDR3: CASSQDTVNYGYTF. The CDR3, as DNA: TGCGCCAGCAGCCAAGACACGGTTAACTATGGCTACACCTTC.

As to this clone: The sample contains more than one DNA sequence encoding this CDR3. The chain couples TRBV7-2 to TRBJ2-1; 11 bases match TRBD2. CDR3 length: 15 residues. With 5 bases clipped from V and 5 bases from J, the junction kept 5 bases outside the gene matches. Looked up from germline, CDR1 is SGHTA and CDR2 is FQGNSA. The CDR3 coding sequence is TGTGCCAGCAGCCCGAGACTAGCGGGAAACAATGAGCAGTTCTTC. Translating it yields CASSPRLAGNNEQFF.

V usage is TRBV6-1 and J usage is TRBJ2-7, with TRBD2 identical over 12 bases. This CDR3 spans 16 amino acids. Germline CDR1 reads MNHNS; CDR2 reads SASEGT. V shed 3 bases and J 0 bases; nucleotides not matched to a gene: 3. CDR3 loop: CASSDATSGSSYEQYF. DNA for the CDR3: TGTGCCAGCAGTGACGCGACTAGCGGGAGCTCCTACGAGCAGTACTTC.

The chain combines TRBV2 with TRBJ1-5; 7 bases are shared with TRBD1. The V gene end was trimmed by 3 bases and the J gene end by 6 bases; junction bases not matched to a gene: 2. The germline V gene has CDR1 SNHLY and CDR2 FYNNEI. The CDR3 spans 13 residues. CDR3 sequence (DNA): TGTGCCAGCAGTGACAGGGGGACTCAGCCCCAGCATTTT. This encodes CASSDRGTQPQHF.

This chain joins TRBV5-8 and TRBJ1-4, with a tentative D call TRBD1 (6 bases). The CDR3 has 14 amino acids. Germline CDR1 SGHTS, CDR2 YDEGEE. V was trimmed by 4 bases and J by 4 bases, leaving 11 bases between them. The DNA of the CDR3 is TGTGCCAGCAGCCGGACAGACGTTAATGAAAAACTGTTTTTT. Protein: CASSRTDVNEKLFF.

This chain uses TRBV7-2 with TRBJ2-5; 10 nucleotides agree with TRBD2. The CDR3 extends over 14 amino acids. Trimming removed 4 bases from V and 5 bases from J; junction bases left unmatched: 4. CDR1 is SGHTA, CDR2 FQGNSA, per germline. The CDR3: CASSSLAGVETQYF. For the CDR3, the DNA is TGTGCCAGCAGCTCTCTAGCGGGAGTGGAGACCCAGTACTTC.

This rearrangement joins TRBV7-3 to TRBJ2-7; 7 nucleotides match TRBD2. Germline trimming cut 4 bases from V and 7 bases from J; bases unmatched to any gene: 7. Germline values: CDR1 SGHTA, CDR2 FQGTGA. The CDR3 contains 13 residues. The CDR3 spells CASSYGRAGEQYF. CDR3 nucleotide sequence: TGTGCCAGCAGCTATGGGAGGGCCGGAGAGCAGTACTTC.

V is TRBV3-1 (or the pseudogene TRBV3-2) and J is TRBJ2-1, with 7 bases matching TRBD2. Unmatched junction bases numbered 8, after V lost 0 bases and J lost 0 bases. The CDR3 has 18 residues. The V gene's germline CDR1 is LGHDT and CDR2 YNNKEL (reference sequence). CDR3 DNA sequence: TGTGCCAGCAGCCAAGATCCTGGGCGGGGGAGCTCCTACAATGAGCAGTTCTTC. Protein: CASSQDPGRGSSYNEQFF.

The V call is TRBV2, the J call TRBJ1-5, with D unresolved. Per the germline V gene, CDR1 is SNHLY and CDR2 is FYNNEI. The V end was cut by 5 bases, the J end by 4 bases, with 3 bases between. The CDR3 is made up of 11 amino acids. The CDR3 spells CASSPNQPQHF. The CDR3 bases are TGTGCCAGCAGTCCTAATCAGCCCCAGCATTTT.

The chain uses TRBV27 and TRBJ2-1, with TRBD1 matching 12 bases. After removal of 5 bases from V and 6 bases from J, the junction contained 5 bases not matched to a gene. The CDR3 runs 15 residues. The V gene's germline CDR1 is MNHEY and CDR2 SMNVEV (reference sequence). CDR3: CASSTGTGGGNEQFF. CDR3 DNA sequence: TGTGCCAGCAGTACCGGGACAGGGGGCGGCAATGAGCAGTTCTTC.

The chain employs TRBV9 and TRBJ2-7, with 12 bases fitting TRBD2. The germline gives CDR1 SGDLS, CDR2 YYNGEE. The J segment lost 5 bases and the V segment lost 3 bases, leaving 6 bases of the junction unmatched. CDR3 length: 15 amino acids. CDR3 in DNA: TGTGCCAGCAGCGCGACTAGCGGGAGACTCCACGAGCAGTACTTC. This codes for CASSATSGRLHEQYF.

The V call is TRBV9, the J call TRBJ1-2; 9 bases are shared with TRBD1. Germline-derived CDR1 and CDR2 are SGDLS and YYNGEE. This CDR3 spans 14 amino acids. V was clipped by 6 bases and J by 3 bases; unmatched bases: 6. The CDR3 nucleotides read TGTGCCAGCAACCTAGGGACAGGGTACTATGGCTACACCTTC. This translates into CASNLGTGYYGYTF.

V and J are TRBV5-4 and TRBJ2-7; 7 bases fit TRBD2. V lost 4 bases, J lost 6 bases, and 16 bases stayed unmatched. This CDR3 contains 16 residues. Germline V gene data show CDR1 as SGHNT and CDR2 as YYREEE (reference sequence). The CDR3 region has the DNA TGTGCCAGCAGCCCCCTGGGGGGGGACTTGGGCGGCGAGCAGTACTTC. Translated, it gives CASSPLGGDLGGEQYF.

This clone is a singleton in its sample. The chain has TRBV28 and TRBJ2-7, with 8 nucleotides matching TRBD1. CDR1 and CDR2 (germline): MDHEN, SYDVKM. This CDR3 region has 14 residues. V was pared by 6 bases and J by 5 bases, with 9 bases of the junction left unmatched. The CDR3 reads CASREWTGRNEQYF. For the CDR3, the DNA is TGTGCCAGCAGAGAATGGACAGGGCGGAACGAGCAGTACTTC.

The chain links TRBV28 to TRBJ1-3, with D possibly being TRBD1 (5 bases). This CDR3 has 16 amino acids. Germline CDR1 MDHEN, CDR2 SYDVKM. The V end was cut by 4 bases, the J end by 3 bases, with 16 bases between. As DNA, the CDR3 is TGTGCCAGCAGTTCCCCCCAGGGAGGCTTTGGAAACACCATATATTTT. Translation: CASSSPQGGFGNTIYF.

CDR3 nucleotides: TGTGCCATCAGTGATGGGACAGGGAGCACAGATACGCAGTATTTT. It is translated as CAISDGTGSTDTQYF. The rearrangement uses TRBV10-3 and TRBJ2-3; 9 bases agree with TRBD1. The J segment lost 0 bases and the V segment lost 3 bases, leaving 1 base of the junction unmatched. CDR1 is ENHRY, CDR2 SYGVKD, per germline. The CDR3 contains 15 residues.

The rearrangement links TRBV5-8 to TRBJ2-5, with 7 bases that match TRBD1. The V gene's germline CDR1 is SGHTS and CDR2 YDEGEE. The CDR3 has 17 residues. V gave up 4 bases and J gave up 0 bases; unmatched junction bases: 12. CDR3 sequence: CASSPWTGAIDQETQYF. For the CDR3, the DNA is TGTGCCAGCAGCCCCTGGACAGGCGCGATTGACCAAGAGACCCAGTACTTC.

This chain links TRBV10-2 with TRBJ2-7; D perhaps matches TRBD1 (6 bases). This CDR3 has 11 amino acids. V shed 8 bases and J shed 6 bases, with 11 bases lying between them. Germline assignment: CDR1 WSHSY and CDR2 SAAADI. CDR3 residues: CASRRGIEQYF. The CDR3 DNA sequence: TGCGCCAGCCGAAGGGGGATCGAGCAGTACTTC.

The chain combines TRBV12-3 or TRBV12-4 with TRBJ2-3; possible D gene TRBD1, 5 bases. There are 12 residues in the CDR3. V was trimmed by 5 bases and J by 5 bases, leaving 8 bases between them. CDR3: CASSQQVDTQYF. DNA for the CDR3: TGTGCCAGCAGTCAACAGGTAGATACGCAGTATTTT.

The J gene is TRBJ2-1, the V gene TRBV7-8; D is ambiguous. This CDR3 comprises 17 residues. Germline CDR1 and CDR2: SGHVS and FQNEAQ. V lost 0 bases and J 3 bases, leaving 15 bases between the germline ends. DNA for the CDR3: TGTGCCAGCAGCTTAGCTCTCTACCCCTTTATCTACAATGAGCAGTTCTTC. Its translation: CASSLALYPFIYNEQFF.